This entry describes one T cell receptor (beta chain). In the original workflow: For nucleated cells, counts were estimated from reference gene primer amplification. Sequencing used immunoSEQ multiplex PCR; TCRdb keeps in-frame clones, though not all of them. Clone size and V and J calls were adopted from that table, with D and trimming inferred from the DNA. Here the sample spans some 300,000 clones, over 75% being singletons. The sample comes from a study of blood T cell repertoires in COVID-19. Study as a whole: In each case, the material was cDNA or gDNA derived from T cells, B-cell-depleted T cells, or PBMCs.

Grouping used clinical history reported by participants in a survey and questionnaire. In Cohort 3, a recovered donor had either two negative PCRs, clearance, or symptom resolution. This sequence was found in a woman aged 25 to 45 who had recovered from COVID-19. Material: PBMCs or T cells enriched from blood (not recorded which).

The CDR3 sequence: CASRAARQGLLTSNYGYTF. The DNA for the CDR3 is TGTGCCAGCAGGGCGGCCCGACAGGGGCTTCTAACCTCTAACTATGGCTACACCTTC. The gene calls are TRBV27 and TRBJ1-2; 8 bases map to TRBD1. The CDR3 spans 19 residues. The V and J ends lost 6 bases and 0 bases, in that order; junction bases with no gene match: 18. CDR1 is MNHEY, CDR2 SMNVEV, per germline (reference sequence).